Listed below are T cell receptor beta chains from one sample, sequenced in a study of chemoradiotherapy in HPV16-positive cancers. Sequencing was performed with immunoSEQ multiplex PCR; in TCRdb, only in-frame clones are kept and a portion is missing. The repertoire includes tens of thousands of clones, approximately 88% of them detected once, and approximately 5% sits in the top ten. The specimen was blood, collected from a patient who underwent chemoradiotherapy. The source is a human donor with HPV-associated anogenital cancer. The CDR3 runs from the conserved cysteine through the conserved F or W. D genes are given only for firm matches. Clone size is not always given. Where it is, it says once, few, many or a class for expanded clones.

D gene	V gene	J gene	clone size	CDR3 protein	CDR3 DNA
NA	TRBV10-3	TRBJ1-1	NA	CAISSQGLNTEAFF	TGTGCCATCAGTTCTCAGGGGTTGAACACTGAAGCTTTCTTT
TRBD1	TRBV18	TRBJ2-3	NA	CASRTGTGSTDTQYF	TGTGCCAGCCGGACCGGGACAGGGTCCACAGATACGCAGTATTTT
NA	TRBV30	TRBJ2-7	NA	CAWSQGNGEQYF	TGTGCCTGGAGTCAGGGTAATGGGGAGCAGTACTTC
NA	TRBV27	TRBJ1-1	NA	CASSWGGTEAFF	TGTGCCAGCAGCTGGGGGGGAACTGAAGCTTTCTTT
NA	TRBV30	TRBJ2-7	NA	CAWSVRGVGFGYEQYF	TGTGCCTGGAGTGTACGAGGGGTTGGGTTTGGGTACGAGCAGTACTTC
NA	TRBV29-1	TRBJ2-7	NA	CSVEAGESYEQYF	TGCAGCGTTGAGGCAGGGGAATCCTACGAGCAGTACTTC
TRBD1	TRBV11-2	TRBJ2-3	NA	CASTYSLGDRTTDTQYF	TGTGCCAGCACCTACTCCCTAGGGGACAGGACCACAGATACGCAGTATTTT
TRBD2	TRBV6-4	TRBJ2-1	NA	CASSRTSSYNEQFF	TGTGCCAGCAGTAGGACTAGCTCCTACAATGAGCAGTTCTTC
NA	TRBV5-6	TRBJ2-7	NA	CASSGPAIAPEQYF	TGTGCCAGCAGCGGACCGGCGATAGCACCCGAGCAGTACTTC
NA	TRBV7-2	TRBJ1-1	few	CASSLRMGDRAFF	TGTGCCAGCAGCTTAAGGATGGGTGATAGGGCTTTCTTT
NA	TRBV5-1	TRBJ1-2	NA	CASSLRQGANYGYTF	TGCGCCAGCAGCTTGCGCCAGGGCGCAAACTATGGCTACACCTTC
NA	TRBV6-6	TRBJ1-1	NA	CASSETNTEAFF	TGTGCCAGCAGCGAAACGAACACTGAAGCTTTCTTT
TRBD2	TRBV2	TRBJ2-5	NA	CASSQAGTAGETQYF	TGTGCCAGCAGCCAAGCGGGGACCGCGGGGGAGACCCAGTACTTC
NA	TRBV11-2	TRBJ1-6	NA	CASSLGGGPNSPLHF	TGTGCCAGCAGCTTAGGCGGGGGCCCAAATTCACCCCTCCACTTT
TRBD1	TRBV9	TRBJ1-4	NA	CASSVDRAGGDEKLFF	TGTGCCAGCAGCGTAGATCGAGCAGGGGGCGATGAAAAACTGTTTTTT
NA	TRBV25-1	TRBJ2-5	NA	CASSEPGLETQYF	TGTGCCAGCAGTGAACCCGGGCTCGAGACCCAGTACTTC
TRBD2	TRBV5-8	TRBJ2-7	NA	CASSFGLSGSEYEQYF	TGTGCCAGCAGCTTTGGGTTAAGCGGGAGTGAGTACGAGCAGTACTTC
NA	TRBV7-9	TRBJ2-1	few	CASSAPNIGDNEQFF	TGTGCCAGCAGCGCCCCAAATATTGGGGACAATGAGCAGTTCTTC
NA	TRBV6-5	TRBJ1-2	NA	CASSLGDGYTF	TGTGCCAGCAGTCTCGGAGACGGCTACACCTTC
NA	TRBV27	TRBJ1-5	NA	CASTLVPDSNQPQHF	TGTGCCAGCACCCTTGTCCCCGACAGCAATCAGCCCCAGCATTTT
NA	TRBV10-2	TRBJ1-5	NA	CASSESFQAITPSGPQHF	TGCGCCAGCAGTGAGTCTTTCCAGGCAATCACCCCCAGTGGGCCCCAGCATTTT
NA	TRBV2	TRBJ1-2	NA	CASSPGTNYGYTF	TGTGCCAGCAGTCCAGGGACTAACTATGGCTACACCTTC
TRBD1	TRBV5-1	TRBJ1-1	once	CASSVGQLNTEAFF	TGCGCCAGCAGCGTGGGACAGTTGAACACTGAAGCTTTCTTT
NA	TRBV2	TRBJ2-5	NA	CASHRDQETQYF	TGTGCCAGCCACAGGGACCAAGAGACCCAGTACTTC
NA	TRBV27	TRBJ2-2	NA	CASSTHNTGELFF	TGTGCCAGCAGTACACACAACACCGGGGAGCTGTTTTTT
TRBD1	TRBV27	TRBJ2-1	NA	CASRSGQEKFF	TGTGCCAGCAGATCCGGACAGGAGAAGTTCTTC
NA	TRBV20-1	TRBJ2-5	once	CSARLETQYF	TGCAGTGCTAGACTGGAGACCCAGTACTTC
NA	TRBV5-4	TRBJ2-7	NA	CASSLVSAGNYEQYF	TGTGCCAGCAGCTTGGTGTCGGCAGGGAACTACGAGCAGTACTTC
NA	TRBV7-2	TRBJ2-2	NA	CASSFGGANTGELFF	TGTGCCAGCAGCTTCGGGGGAGCAAACACCGGGGAGCTGTTTTTT
TRBD1	TRBV30	TRBJ1-2	NA	CAWTRGGQGYYGYTF	TGTGCCTGGACGCGGGGAGGACAGGGGTACTATGGCTACACCTTC
NA	TRBV11-2	TRBJ2-3	few	CASSRDTDTQYF	TGTGCCAGCAGCCGCGATACAGATACGCAGTATTTT
TRBD2	TRBV5-1	TRBJ2-7	NA	CASSLAGGLFYEQYF	TGCGCCAGCAGCTTGGCCGGGGGACTATTCTACGAGCAGTACTTC
TRBD1	TRBV10-3	TRBJ1-1	NA	CAISTTGSDTEAFF	TGTGCCATCAGTACGACAGGGTCGGACACTGAAGCTTTCTTT
TRBD1	TRBV7-7	TRBJ2-7	NA	CASSLGQDPSYEQYF	TGTGCTAGCAGCTTAGGACAGGATCCCTCCTACGAGCAGTACTTC
TRBD2	TRBV2	TRBJ2-7	NA	CASSSISGRGEQYF	TGTGCCAGCAGCTCCATTAGCGGGAGAGGCGAGCAGTACTTC
TRBD1	TRBV4-1	TRBJ2-7	NA	CASSQAGQGLGEQYF	TGCGCCAGCAGCCAAGCGGGACAGGGGTTGGGGGAGCAGTACTTC
NA	TRBV6-6	TRBJ2-1	NA	CASSYGGVGHNEQFF	TGTGCCAGCAGTTACGGGGGAGTCGGTCACAATGAGCAGTTCTTC
NA	TRBV11-3	TRBJ2-1	NA	CASSLVGYEQFF	TGTGCCAGCAGCTTGGTGGGGTATGAGCAGTTCTTC
NA	TRBV5-5	TRBJ1-5	NA	CASSLETANQPQHF	TGTGCCAGCAGCTTGGAGACCGCCAATCAGCCCCAGCATTTT
NA	TRBV5-8	TRBJ2-2	NA	CASSLRSGELFF	TGTGCCAGCAGCTTAAGGTCCGGGGAGCTGTTTTTT
NA	TRBV7-2	TRBJ2-5	NA	CASSFYRDSTGTQYF	TGTGCCAGCAGTTTTTACCGGGACTCTACTGGGACCCAGTACTTC
NA	TRBV6-5	TRBJ2-7	few	CASREGRGAYEQYF	TGTGCCAGCAGAGAAGGGCGCGGAGCCTACGAGCAGTACTTC
NA	TRBV28	TRBJ2-3	few	CASSPDRITDTQYF	TGTGCCAGCAGCCCCGACAGGATCACAGATACGCAGTATTTT
TRBD2	TRBV6-6	TRBJ2-1	NA	CASSYGTSGRLNEQFF	TGTGCCAGCAGTTACGGTACTAGCGGGAGGCTCAATGAGCAGTTCTTC
NA	TRBV5-1	TRBJ1-6	NA	CASSSGGPSEPLHF	TGCGCCAGCAGCTCGGGGGGGCCATCGGAACCCCTCCACTTT